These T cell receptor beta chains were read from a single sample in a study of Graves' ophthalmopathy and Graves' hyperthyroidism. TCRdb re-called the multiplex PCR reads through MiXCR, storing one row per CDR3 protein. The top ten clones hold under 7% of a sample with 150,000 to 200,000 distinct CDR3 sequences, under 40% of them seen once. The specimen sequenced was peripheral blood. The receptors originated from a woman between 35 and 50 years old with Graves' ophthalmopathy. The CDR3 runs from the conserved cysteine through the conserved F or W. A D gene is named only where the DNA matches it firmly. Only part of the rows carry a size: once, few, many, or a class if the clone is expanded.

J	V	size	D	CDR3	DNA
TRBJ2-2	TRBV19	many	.	CASGTAYTGELFF	TGTGCCAGTGGGACCGCCTACACCGGGGAGCTGTTTTTT
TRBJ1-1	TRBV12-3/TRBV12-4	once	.	CASSRQRRMGEAFF	TGTGCCAGCAGTCGACAGCGCCGGATGGGTGAAGCTTTCTTT
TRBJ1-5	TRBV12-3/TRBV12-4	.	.	CASSLGDTVNQPQHF	TGTGCCAGCAGTTTGGGGGACACCGTCAATCAGCCCCAGCATTTT
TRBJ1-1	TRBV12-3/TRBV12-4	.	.	CASSLALGEMNTEAFF	TGTGCCAGCAGTTTAGCGCTTGGGGAGATGAACACTGAAGCTTTCTTT
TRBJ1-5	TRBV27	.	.	CASSDSGITQPQHF	TGTGCCAGCAGTGACTCAGGGATAACTCAGCCCCAGCATTTT
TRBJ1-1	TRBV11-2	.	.	CASSLVEVKLGNTEAFF	TGTGCCAGCAGCTTAGTAGAGGTTAAGCTGGGAAACACTGAAGCTTTCTTT
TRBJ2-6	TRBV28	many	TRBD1	CASSFQGATSGANVLTF	TGTGCCAGCAGTTTTCAGGGGGCGACCTCTGGGGCCAACGTCCTGACTTTC
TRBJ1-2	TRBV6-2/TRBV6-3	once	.	CASSSGMDGAYGYTF	TGTGCCAGCAGTTCGGGGATGGACGGGGCCTATGGCTACACCTTC
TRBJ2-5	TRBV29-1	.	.	CSVELDRRETQYF	TGCAGCGTTGAACTGGACCGCCGGGAGACCCAGTACTTC
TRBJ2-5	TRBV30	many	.	CAWSPASGTFETQYF	TGTGCCTGGAGTCCTGCGTCGGGGACATTTGAGACCCAGTACTTC
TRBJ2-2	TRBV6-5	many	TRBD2	CASGNGGAGTGELFF	TGTGCCAGCGGGAACGGGGGGGCGGGCACCGGGGAGCTGTTTTTT
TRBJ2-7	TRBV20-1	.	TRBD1	CSAQKMGQGAREQYF	TGCAGTGCTCAAAAAATGGGACAGGGGGCGCGAGAGCAGTACTTC
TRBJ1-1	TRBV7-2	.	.	CASSLFGNLNTEAFF	TGTGCCAGCAGCTTATTTGGGAACCTAAACACTGAAGCTTTCTTT
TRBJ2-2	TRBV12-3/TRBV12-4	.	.	CASSLNEVGELFF	TGTGCCAGCAGTTTAAATGAAGTCGGGGAGCTGTTTTTT
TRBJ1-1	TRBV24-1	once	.	CATSDRQDTEAFF	TGTGCCACCAGTGATCGACAGGACACTGAAGCTTTCTTT
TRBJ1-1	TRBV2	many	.	CASNFRGNTEAFF	TGTGCCAGCAATTTCCGGGGTAACACTGAAGCTTTCTTT